Listed here are 11 T cell receptor beta chains from one sample, sequenced in a study of blood T cell repertoires in COVID-19. Sequenced by immunoSEQ multiplex PCR; TCRdb stores in-frame clones only, minus some. The sample carries 130,000 or so clones, around 80% recorded once. Sequenced material: peripheral blood. The receptors originated from a woman aged 55-70 years with acute or convalescent COVID-19.

In its sample, this clone was seen once. The rearrangement uses TRBV7-9 and TRBJ2-5; maybe TRBD2 (6 bases). The ends were cut back, 8 bases at V and 2 bases at J, with 18 bases in the middle. This CDR3 is 15 amino acids long. The germline V gene has CDR1 SEHNR and CDR2 FQNEAQ (reference sequence). The CDR3 sequence: CASGDGWEEQETQYF. Written as DNA, the CDR3 is TGTGCCAGCGGTGACGGTTGGGAGGAACAAGAGACCCAGTACTTC.

The rearrangement links TRBV14 to TRBJ2-5, with D perhaps matching TRBD2 (6 bases). This CDR3 has 15 amino acids. The V gene lost 1 base and the J gene lost 0 bases, with 9 bases spanning the gap. CDR1 and CDR2 from the germline V gene are SGHDN and FVKESK. CDR3 sequence (DNA): TGTGCCAGCAGCCAAGGCGGGGACCACCAAGAGACCCAGTACTTC. It translates to CASSQGGDHQETQYF.

The rearrangement uses TRBV7-9 and TRBJ1-1; 8 positions match TRBD1. Losses at the gene ends were 5 bases for V and 5 bases for J; bases not matched to a gene: 13. Germline V gene lookup returns CDR1 SEHNR and CDR2 FQNEAQ (reference sequence). This CDR3 is 16 amino acids long. This chain's CDR3 is CASSTGGQWGGTEAFF. DNA of the CDR3: TGTGCCAGCAGCACAGGGGGGCAATGGGGAGGGACTGAAGCTTTCTTT. The full variable domain, rest sourced from reference TRBV7-9 and TRBJ1-1, is DTGVSQNPRHKITKRGQNVTFRCDPISEHNRLYWYRQTLGQGPEFLTYFQNEAQLEKSRLLSDRFSAERPKGSFSTLEIQRTEQGDSAMYLCASSTGGQWGGTEAFFGQGTRLTVV.

The chain uses TRBV30 and TRBJ2-3; TRBD2 matches 9 bases. The V gene end was trimmed by 1 base and the J gene end by 3 bases; junction bases not matched to a gene: 5. Germline lookup yields CDR1 GTSNPN and CDR2 SVGIG (reference sequence). The CDR3 has 15 residues. The CDR3 DNA reads TGTGCCTGGAGTGGAGCGGGGGGCGTAACAGATACGCAGTATTTT. It encodes CAWSGAGGVTDTQYF. Complete variable domain (other parts from reference TRBV30 and TRBJ2-3): SQTIHQWPATLVQPVGSPLSLECTVEGTSNPNLYWYRQAAGRGLQLLFYSVGIGQISSEVPQNLSASRPQDRQFILSSKKLLLSDSGFYLCAWSGAGGVTDTQYFGPGTRLTVL.

This clone was recorded only once. The chain links TRBV19 to TRBJ2-2; weak D call: TRBD2 (7 bases). CDR3 size: 15 residues. Germline CDR1 LNHDA, CDR2 SQIVND (reference sequence). Trimming took off 6 bases at V and 4 bases at J, with 15 bases between the two ends. The CDR3 spells CASRRERGGTGELFF. The CDR3 DNA reads TGTGCCAGTAGGCGGGAGAGGGGGGGCACCGGGGAGCTGTTTTTT.

The V and J genes are TRBV12-5 and TRBJ1-1; the match to TRBD1 covers 9 bases. The CDR3 runs to 17 residues. Per germline, CDR1 LGHNT and CDR2 FRNRAP. The J segment lost 4 bases and the V segment lost 0 bases, leaving 9 bases of the junction unmatched. This chain's CDR3 is CASGLVLGTGHVTEAFF. CDR3 sequence (DNA): TGTGCTAGTGGTTTGGTACTAGGGACAGGGCACGTCACTGAAGCTTTCTTT.

The V and J genes are TRBV6-5 and TRBJ1-2, with 10 bases lining up with TRBD1. V trimming: 11 bases; J trimming: 3 bases; junction bases outside the gene matches: 6. The CDR3 runs to 13 residues. In germline, CDR1 is MNHEY, CDR2 SVGAGI. CDR3 loop: CAGRTGGDYGYTF. The CDR3 DNA reads TGTGCCGGAAGGACAGGGGGGGACTATGGCTACACCTTC.

V and J are TRBV6-5 and TRBJ1-2; no definite D call. V was shortened by 5 bases and J by 2 bases, with 9 bases between the two germline ends. This CDR3 contains 13 residues. Germline values: CDR1 MNHEY, CDR2 SVGAGI. In nucleotides, the CDR3 is TGTGCCAGCAGTCGGCAGGTAAACTATGGCTACACCTTC. It is translated as CASSRQVNYGYTF.

This chain links TRBV6-5 with TRBJ1-3; D unresolved. This CDR3 is built from 15 residues. V was clipped by 0 bases and J by 5 bases, with 11 bases between them. The germline gives CDR1 MNHEY, CDR2 SVGAGI. The CDR3 DNA reads TGTGCCAGCAGTTACTCTGGAAACTACCGAAACACCATATATTTT. Its translation is CASSYSGNYRNTIYF.

The chain couples TRBV5-1 to TRBJ2-1, with 10 bases lining up with TRBD1. The CDR3 has 15 residues. V lost 4 bases, J lost 8 bases, and 9 bases stayed unmatched. The V gene's germline CDR1 is SGHRS and CDR2 YFSETQ. CDR3 sequence: CASSRGQGRRDEQFF. DNA for the CDR3: TGCGCCAGCAGCAGGGGACAGGGGCGTAGGGATGAGCAGTTCTTC.

The CDR3: CASSPRQDAGYTF. The CDR3 DNA reads as TGTGCCAGCAGCCCAAGACAGGATGCTGGCTACACCTTC. V usage is TRBV5-5 and J usage is TRBJ1-2; possibly TRBD1 for D (6 bases). CDR1 is SGHKS and CDR2 is YYEKEE in the germline V gene (reference sequence). Trimming took off 4 bases at V and 7 bases at J, with 14 bases between the two ends. This CDR3 has 13 residues.